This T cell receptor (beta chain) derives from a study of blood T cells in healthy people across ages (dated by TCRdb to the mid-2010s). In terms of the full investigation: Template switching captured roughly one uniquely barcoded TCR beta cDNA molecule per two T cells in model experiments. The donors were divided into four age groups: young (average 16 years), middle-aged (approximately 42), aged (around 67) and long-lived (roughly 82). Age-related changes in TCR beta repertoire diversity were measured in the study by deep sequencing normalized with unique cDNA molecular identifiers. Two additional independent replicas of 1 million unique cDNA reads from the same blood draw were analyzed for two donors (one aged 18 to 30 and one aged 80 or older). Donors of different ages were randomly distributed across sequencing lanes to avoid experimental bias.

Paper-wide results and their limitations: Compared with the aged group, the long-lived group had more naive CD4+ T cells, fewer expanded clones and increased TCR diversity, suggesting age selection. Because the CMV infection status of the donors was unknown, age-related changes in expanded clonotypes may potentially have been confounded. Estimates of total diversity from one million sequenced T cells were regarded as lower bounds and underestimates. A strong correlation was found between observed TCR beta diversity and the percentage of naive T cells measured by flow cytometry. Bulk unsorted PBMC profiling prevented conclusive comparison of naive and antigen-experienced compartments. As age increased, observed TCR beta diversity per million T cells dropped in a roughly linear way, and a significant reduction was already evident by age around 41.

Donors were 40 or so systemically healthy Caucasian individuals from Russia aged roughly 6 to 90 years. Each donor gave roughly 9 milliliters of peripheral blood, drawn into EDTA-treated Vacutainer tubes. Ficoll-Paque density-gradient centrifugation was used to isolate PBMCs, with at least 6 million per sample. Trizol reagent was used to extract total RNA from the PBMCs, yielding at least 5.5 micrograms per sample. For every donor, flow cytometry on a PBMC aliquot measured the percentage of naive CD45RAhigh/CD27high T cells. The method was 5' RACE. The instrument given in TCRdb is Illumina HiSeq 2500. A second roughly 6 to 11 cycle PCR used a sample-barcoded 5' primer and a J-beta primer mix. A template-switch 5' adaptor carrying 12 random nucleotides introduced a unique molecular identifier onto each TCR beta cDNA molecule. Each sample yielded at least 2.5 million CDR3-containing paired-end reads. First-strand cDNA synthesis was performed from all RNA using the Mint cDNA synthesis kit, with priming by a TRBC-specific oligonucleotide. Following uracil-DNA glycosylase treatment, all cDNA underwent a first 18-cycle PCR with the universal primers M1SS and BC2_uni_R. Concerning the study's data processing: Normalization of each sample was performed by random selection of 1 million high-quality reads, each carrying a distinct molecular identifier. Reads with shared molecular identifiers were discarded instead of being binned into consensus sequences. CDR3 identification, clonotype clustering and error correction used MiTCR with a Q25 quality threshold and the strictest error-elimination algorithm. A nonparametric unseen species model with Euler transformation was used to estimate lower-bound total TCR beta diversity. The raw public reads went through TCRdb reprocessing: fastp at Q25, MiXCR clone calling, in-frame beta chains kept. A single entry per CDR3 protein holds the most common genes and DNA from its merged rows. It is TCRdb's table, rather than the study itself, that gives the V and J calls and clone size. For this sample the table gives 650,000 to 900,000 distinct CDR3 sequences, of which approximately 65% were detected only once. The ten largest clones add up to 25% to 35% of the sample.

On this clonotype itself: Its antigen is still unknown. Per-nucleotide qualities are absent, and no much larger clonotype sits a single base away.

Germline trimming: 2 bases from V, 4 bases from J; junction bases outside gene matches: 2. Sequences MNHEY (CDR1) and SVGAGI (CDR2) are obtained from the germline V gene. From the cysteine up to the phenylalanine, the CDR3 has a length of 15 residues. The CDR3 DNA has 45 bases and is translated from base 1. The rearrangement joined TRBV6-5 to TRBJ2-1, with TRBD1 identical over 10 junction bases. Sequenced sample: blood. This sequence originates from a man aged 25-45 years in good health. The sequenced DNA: TGTGCCAGCAGTTACGGGACAGGGGATTACAATGAGCAGTTCTTC. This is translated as CASSYGTGDYNEQFF.